The source of this T cell receptor (beta chain) is a study of blood T cells in healthy people across ages (dated by TCRdb to the mid-2010s). About the study as a whole: Template switching captured roughly one uniquely barcoded TCR beta cDNA molecule per two T cells in model experiments. To track age-related changes in TCR beta repertoire diversity, the study relied on deep sequencing normalized with unique cDNA molecular identifiers. Donors were grouped into four age groups: young (average 16 years), middle-aged (roughly 38), aged (around 66) and long-lived (around 80). To avoid experimental bias, donors of different ages were distributed randomly across sequencing lanes. Using the same blood draw, the study looked at two additional independent replicas of 1 million unique cDNA reads for two donors, one aged 18 to 29 and the other aged 80 or older.

Systemically healthy Caucasian individuals from Russia, approximately 39 in total and aged roughly 6 to 90 years, were included as donors. About 9.8 milliliters of peripheral blood were drawn from each donor into EDTA-treated Vacutainer tubes. Ficoll-Paque density-gradient centrifugation was used to isolate PBMCs, with at least 7 million obtained per sample. Total RNA, at least 5 micrograms per sample, was extracted from PBMCs with Trizol reagent. For every donor, flow cytometry on a PBMC aliquot measured the percentage of naive CD45RAhigh/CD27high T cells. On this clonotype: No cognate antigen has been identified for it. Nothing much larger sits one base from this clone, and base qualities are not available.

Library preparation used 5' RACE. The instrument was an Illumina HiSeq 2500. The second PCR ran for roughly 6 to 11 cycles and used a J-beta primer mix along with a sample-barcoded 5' primer. A template-switch 5' adaptor carrying 12 random nucleotides introduced a unique molecular identifier onto each TCR beta cDNA molecule. At least 3 million CDR3-containing paired-end reads were obtained from each sample. All of the RNA was converted into first-strand cDNA using the Mint cDNA synthesis kit, with a TRBC-specific oligonucleotide serving as the primer. All cDNA was treated with uracil-DNA glycosylase and then went through a first 18-cycle PCR with the universal primers M1SS and BC2_uni_R. The original methods were these. Normalization of each sample was performed by random selection of 1 million high-quality reads, each carrying a distinct molecular identifier. Instead of being binned into consensus sequences, reads with shared molecular identifiers were discarded. MiTCR, with a Q25 quality threshold and the strictest error-elimination algorithm, was used for CDR3 identification, clonotype clustering and error correction. Lower-bound total TCR beta diversity was estimated with a nonparametric unseen species model using Euler transformation. The public sequencing data were trimmed at Q25 with fastp and processed into clonotypes with MiXCR by TCRdb, which kept only in-frame beta chains. Each CDR3 protein gets just one entry, which takes the most common genes and DNA from the rows behind it. V and J calls and clone size were set by TCRdb, not the authors. Across this sample there are around 620,000 distinct CDR3 sequences, with about 25% seen only once. Less than 20% of the sample rests with the top ten.

Here is what the overall study found, with its caveats: As age increased, observed TCR beta diversity per million T cells dropped in a roughly linear way, and a significant reduction was already evident by age about 36. Estimates of total diversity based on one million sequenced T cells were considered lower bounds and underestimates. Compared with the aged group, more naive CD4+ T cells, fewer expanded clones and increased TCR diversity were shown by the long-lived group, suggesting age selection. Bulk unsorted PBMC profiling prevented conclusive comparison of naive and antigen-experienced compartments. Because donor CMV infection status was unknown, age-related changes in expanded clonotypes were potentially confounded. There was a strong correlation between observed TCR beta diversity and the percentage of naive T cells measured by flow cytometry.

Material for sequencing was blood. The sequence was obtained from a woman between 65 and 79 years old in good health.

In nucleotides, the sequence is TGTGCCATCAGTCTACAGGTGGTCACTGAAGCTTTCTTT. This sequence encodes CAISLQVVTEAFF. The receptor chain draws on TRBV10-3 and TRBJ1-1; the D gene is perhaps TRBD1, from 5 matching bases. V is clipped by 5 bases and J by 4 bases, and the sequence between their germline boundaries is 11 bases long. The CDR3 sequence holds 13 residues, the cysteine and phenylalanine included. The sequence is cut down to CDR3 DNA, 39 bases in frame from base 1. CDR1 is given as ENHRY and CDR2 as SYGVKD, both from the germline V gene.